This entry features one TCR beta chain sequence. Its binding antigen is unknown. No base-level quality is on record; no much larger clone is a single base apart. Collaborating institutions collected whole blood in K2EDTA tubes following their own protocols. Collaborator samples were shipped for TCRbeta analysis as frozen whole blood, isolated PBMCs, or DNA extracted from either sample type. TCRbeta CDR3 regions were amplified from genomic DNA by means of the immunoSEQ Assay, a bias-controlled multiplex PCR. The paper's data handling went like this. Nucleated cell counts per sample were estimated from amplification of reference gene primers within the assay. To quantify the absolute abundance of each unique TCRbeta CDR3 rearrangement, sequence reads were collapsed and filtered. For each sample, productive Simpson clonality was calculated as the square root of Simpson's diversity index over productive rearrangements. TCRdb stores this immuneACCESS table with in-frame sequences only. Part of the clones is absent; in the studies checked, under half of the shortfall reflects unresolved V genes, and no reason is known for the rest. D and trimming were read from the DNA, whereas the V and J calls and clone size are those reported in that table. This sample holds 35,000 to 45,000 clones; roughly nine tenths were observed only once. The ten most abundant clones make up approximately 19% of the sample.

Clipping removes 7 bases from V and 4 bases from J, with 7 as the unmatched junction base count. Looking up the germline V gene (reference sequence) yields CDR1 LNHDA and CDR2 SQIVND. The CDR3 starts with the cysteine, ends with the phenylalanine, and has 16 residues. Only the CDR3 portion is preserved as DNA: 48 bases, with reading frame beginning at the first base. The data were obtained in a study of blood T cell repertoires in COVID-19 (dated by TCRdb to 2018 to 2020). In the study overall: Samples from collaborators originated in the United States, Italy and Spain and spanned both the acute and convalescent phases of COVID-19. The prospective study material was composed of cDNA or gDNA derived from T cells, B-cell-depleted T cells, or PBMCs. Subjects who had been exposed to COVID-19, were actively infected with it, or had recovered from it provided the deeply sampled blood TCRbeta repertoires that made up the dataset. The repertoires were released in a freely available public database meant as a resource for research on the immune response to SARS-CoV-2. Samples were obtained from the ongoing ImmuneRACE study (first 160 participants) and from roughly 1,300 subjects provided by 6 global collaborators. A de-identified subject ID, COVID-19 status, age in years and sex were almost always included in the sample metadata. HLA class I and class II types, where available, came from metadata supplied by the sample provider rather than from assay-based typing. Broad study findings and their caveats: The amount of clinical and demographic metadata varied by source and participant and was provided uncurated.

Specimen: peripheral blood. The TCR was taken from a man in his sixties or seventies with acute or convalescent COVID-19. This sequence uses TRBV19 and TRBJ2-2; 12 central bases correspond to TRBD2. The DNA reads TGTGCCAGTACCCCGGGACTAGCGGGTTTCACCGGGGAGCTGTTTTTT. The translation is CASTPGLAGFTGELFF.